A single sample is the source of the 18 T cell receptor beta chains below, sequenced in a study of blood T cells in healthy people across ages. A second PCR, run for roughly 6 to 11 cycles, used a sample-barcoded 5' primer plus a J-beta primer mix. One entry per CDR3 protein, called by TCRdb with MiXCR from the 5' RACE reads. The sample records about 1.6 million distinct CDR3 sequences, roughly 30% being singletons. Source material: blood. Receptor source: a woman aged 25 to 39 in good health.

This clonotype was detected a few times. The chain recombines TRBV18 with TRBJ2-3; unclear D gene. Trimming removed 5 bases from V and 6 bases from J, with 9 bases in between. This CDR3 has 12 residues. Germline assignment: CDR1 KGHSH and CDR2 LQKENI. The CDR3 DNA is TGTGCCAGCTCAGCGAATCACGATACGCAGTATTTT. Protein product: CASSANHDTQYF.

This chain connects TRBV4-1 to TRBJ2-5, with TRBD2 identical over 9 bases. The CDR3 spans 17 residues. V trimming: 1 base; J trimming: 2 bases; junction bases outside the gene matches: 8. Germline loops: CDR1 MGHRA, CDR2 YSYEKL. The CDR3 nucleotides read TGCGCCAGCAGCCAAGCGTCTAGCGGGGCCTTGCAAGAGACCCAGTACTTC. Its protein is CASSQASSGALQETQYF.

This clonotype has just a few counts. DNA of the CDR3: TGCAGTGCCCCGAAGCACCTGGGGAGCTCGAACACTGAAGCTTTCTTT. Translation gives CSAPKHLGSSNTEAFF. The V gene is TRBV20-1, the J gene TRBJ1-1; D uncertain. The CDR3 totals 16 residues. Germline CDR1 reads DFQATT; CDR2 reads SNEGSKA (reference sequence). Deletions cut 6 bases from V and 1 base from J, with 21 bases between.

The genes are TRBV6-2 or TRBV6-3 and TRBJ1-2, with D possibly being TRBD1 (5 bases). Looked up from germline, CDR1 is MNHEY and CDR2 is SVGEGT. The CDR3 spans 15 residues. Trimming stripped 2 bases from V and 4 bases from J, with 14 bases between. CDR3 in amino acids: CASSYRGGSFYGYTF. Written as DNA, the CDR3 is TGTGCCAGCAGTTACCGCGGGGGGAGTTTCTATGGCTACACCTTC.

This clonotype was counted between two and nine times. V usage is TRBV28 and J usage is TRBJ2-1; D possibly corresponds to TRBD2 (7 bases). Germline loops: CDR1 MDHEN, CDR2 SYDVKM. V was shortened by 3 bases and J by 3 bases, with 18 bases between the two germline ends. CDR3 length equals 17 residues. The chain's CDR3 is CASSLGGGGKNYNEQFF. The DNA for the CDR3 is TGTGCCAGCAGTTTGGGGGGAGGGGGAAAGAACTACAATGAGCAGTTCTTC.

This clonotype has more than one count but fewer than ten. V is TRBV20-1 and J is TRBJ1-1; possible D gene TRBD1, 6 bases. Germline assignment: CDR1 DFQATT and CDR2 SNEGSKA (reference sequence). Trimming removed 0 bases from V and 1 base from J, with 12 bases in between. This CDR3 spans 15 amino acids. The CDR3 protein is CSARDTAGANTEAFF. The CDR3, as DNA: TGCAGTGCTAGAGATACGGCGGGGGCGAACACTGAAGCTTTCTTT.

The CDR3 DNA sequence: TGTGCCAGCAGCCAGGGACATCTTTACAATGAGCAGTTCTTC. This sequence encodes CASSQGHLYNEQFF. The rearrangement joins TRBV9 to TRBJ2-1, with a possible D match to TRBD1 (6 bases). This CDR3 contains 14 residues. Per germline, CDR1 SGDLS and CDR2 YYNGEE. Trimming removed 4 bases at V and 4 bases at J, with 12 bases between.

V and J are TRBV20-1 and TRBJ2-1; the match to TRBD2 covers 10 bases. Losses at the gene ends were 6 bases for V and 1 base for J; bases not matched to a gene: 6. Germline-derived CDR1 and CDR2 are DFQATT and SNEGSKA (reference sequence). There are 15 residues in the CDR3. The CDR3 protein is CSAGLAVGSYNEQFF. Here the CDR3 DNA reads TGCAGTGCCGGACTAGCGGTCGGATCCTACAATGAGCAGTTCTTC.

The J gene is TRBJ2-3, the V gene TRBV15; TRBD2 aligns across 9 bases. With V trimmed by 5 bases and J by 2 bases, 11 bases remained unmatched. This CDR3 is 17 amino acids long. Germline-derived CDR1 and CDR2 are LNHNV and YYDKDF (reference sequence). The CDR3 loop reads CATSPEWTSATTDTQYF. The CDR3 DNA reads as TGTGCCACCAGCCCTGAATGGACTAGCGCAACCACAGATACGCAGTATTTT.

The chain joins TRBV15 to TRBJ2-7; D possibly uses TRBD1 or TRBD2 (6 bases each). CDR1 and CDR2 from the germline V gene are LNHNV and YYDKDF (reference sequence). Trimming removed 0 bases from V and 1 base from J, with 13 bases in between. This CDR3 is 16 amino acids long. The CDR3 here is CATSRDPGGQSYEQYF. The CDR3, as DNA: TGTGCCACCAGCAGAGATCCTGGGGGGCAATCCTACGAGCAGTACTTC.

This clonotype appeared many times. This chain links TRBV29-1 with TRBJ2-5; 7 nucleotides match TRBD2. Germline CDR1 and CDR2: SQVTM and ANQGSEA. CDR3 size: 13 residues. V shed 8 bases and J 2 bases; nucleotides not matched to a gene: 8. CDR3 nucleotide sequence: TGCAGCTCGGGAGGCGGGGTACAAGAGACCCAGTACTTC. It yields the protein CSSGGGVQETQYF.

This clonotype showed up many times. This rearrangement joins TRBV9 to TRBJ2-7; TRBD2 matches at 8 bases. V trimming: 3 bases; J trimming: 3 bases; junction bases outside the gene matches: 5. This CDR3 has 14 residues. Germline CDR1 reads SGDLS; CDR2 reads YYNGEE. CDR3 protein: CASSAGLAGYEQYF. In nucleotides, the CDR3 is TGTGCCAGCAGCGCCGGACTAGCCGGCTACGAGCAGTACTTC.

V usage is TRBV20-1 and J usage is TRBJ2-3, with TRBD2 identical over 7 bases. The length of the CDR3 is 14 residues. The ends lost 5 bases at V and 5 bases at J; junction bases unmatched: 10. Germline V CDR1 and CDR2: DFQATT, SNEGSKA (reference sequence). CDR3 nucleotides: TGCAGTGCTCGGGTCTCGACGGGAGGAGATACGCAGTATTTT. This gives the protein CSARVSTGGDTQYF.

This chain links TRBV7-8 with TRBJ2-1, with TRBD1 matching 8 bases. J was trimmed by 10 bases and V by 1 base; bases with no gene match: 15. The CDR3 is 17 residues long. CDR1 SGHVS and CDR2 FQNEAQ come from the germline V gene. CDR3 coding DNA: TGTGCCAGCAGCTTAGGGTCAGGGGGCATGGGGATGAAAGAGCAGTTCTTC. Its protein is CASSLGSGGMGMKEQFF.

This clonotype showed up just a few times. The V gene is TRBV27, the J gene TRBJ2-7; 9 bases map to TRBD1. The CDR3 loop spans 15 amino acids. With V trimmed by 4 bases and J by 6 bases, 10 bases remained unmatched. Germline values: CDR1 MNHEY, CDR2 SMNVEV (reference sequence). DNA of the CDR3: TGTGCCAGCAGTTCGATTCGGGACAGGGAATCCGAGCAGTACTTC. Protein: CASSSIRDRESEQYF.

As to this clonotype: One end of the junction is discordant with germline, which a read error may explain. This chain connects TRBV19 to TRBJ2-3, with TRBD2 matching over 10 bases. CDR1 and CDR2 (germline): LNHDA, SQIVND (reference sequence). The CDR3 is 16 amino acids. In DNA form, the CDR3 reads TGTGCCAGTAGTATCGCCTGGAGCGGGGGGGCAGATACACAGTATTTT. This codes for CASSIAWSGGADTQYF.

CDR3 region: CASSLGAGASSGANVLTF. CDR3 coding DNA: TGCGCCAGCAGCTTGGGTGCGGGGGCTAGCTCTGGGGCCAACGTCCTGACTTTC. The V gene is TRBV5-1, the J gene TRBJ2-6, with D possibly matching TRBD2 (7 bases). Germline CDR1 is SGHRS and CDR2 is YFSETQ. The CDR3 contains 18 residues. Trimming removed 0 bases at V and 0 bases at J, with 13 bases between.

This clonotype was seen repeatedly, ten times or more. The chain uses TRBV29-1 and TRBJ2-1; 7 bases fit TRBD1. Germline CDR1 and CDR2: SQVTM and ANQGSEA. The length of the CDR3 is 13 residues. Trimming cost V 7 bases and J 9 bases; bases outside gene matches: 12. The CDR3 spells CSGRQGGRSEQFF. CDR3 DNA sequence: TGCAGCGGACGACAGGGTGGCCGGAGTGAGCAGTTCTTC.